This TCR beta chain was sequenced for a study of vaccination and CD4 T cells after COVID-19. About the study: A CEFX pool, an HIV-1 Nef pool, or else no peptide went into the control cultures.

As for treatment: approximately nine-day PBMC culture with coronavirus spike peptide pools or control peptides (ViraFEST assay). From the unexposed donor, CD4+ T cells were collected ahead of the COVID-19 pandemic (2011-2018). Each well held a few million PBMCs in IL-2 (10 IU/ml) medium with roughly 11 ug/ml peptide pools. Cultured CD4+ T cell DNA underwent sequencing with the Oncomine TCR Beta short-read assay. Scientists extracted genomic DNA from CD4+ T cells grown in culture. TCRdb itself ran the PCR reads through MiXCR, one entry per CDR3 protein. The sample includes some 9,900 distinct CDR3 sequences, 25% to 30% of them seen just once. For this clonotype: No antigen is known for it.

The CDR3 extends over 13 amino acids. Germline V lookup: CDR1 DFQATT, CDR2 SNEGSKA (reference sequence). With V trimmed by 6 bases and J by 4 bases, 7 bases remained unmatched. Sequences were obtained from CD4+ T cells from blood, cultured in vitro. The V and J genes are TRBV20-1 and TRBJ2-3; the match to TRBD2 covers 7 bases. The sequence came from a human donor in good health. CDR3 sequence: CSAIAGLPDTQYF. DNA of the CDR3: TGCAGTGCAATAGCGGGCCTACCAGATACGCAGTATTTT.